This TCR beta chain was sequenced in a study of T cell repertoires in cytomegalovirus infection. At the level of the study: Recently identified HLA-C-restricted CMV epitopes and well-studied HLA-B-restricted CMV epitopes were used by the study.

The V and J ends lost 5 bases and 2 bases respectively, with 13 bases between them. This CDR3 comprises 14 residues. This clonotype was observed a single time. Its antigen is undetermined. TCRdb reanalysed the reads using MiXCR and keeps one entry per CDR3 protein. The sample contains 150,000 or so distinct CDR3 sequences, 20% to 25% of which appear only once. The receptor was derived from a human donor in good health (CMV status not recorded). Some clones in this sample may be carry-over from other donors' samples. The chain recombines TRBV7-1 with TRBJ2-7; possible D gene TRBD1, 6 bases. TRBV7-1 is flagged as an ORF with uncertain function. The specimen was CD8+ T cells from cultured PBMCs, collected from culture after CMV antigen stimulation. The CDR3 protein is CASSQDTGTYEQYF. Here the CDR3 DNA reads TGTGCCAGCAGCCAGGATACAGGGACCTACGAGCAGTACTTC.